The clone carrying this T cell receptor (beta chain) showed up just a few times. Its target is not known. The V end was cut by 5 bases, the J end by 1 base, with 8 bases between. This CDR3 has 13 amino acids. The germline V gene has CDR1 PRHDT and CDR2 FYEKMQ (reference sequence). PCR employed 60 Vbeta and 13 Jbeta primers. Here immunoSEQ multiplex PCR was the method, and the copy in TCRdb shows in-frame clones only, minus some. The sample shows about 120,000 clones, about 76% of them seen only once. The data derive from a study of cytomegalovirus exposure and HLA in healthy donors. Study observations and caveats: HLA alleles showed associations with some 17,000 TCR beta sequences in a later analysis, at a 0.05 false discovery rate. In a later analysis, across HLA loci, associated TCR counts were highest for DRB1, lowest for HLA-C. In a later analysis, the majority of CMV-associated beta chains seemingly showed HLA restriction.

The specimen sequenced was PBMCs. The V and J genes are TRBV13 and TRBJ1-1; D possibly corresponds to TRBD1 (5 bases). The TCR originated in a man aged 55-75 years in good health and CMV-seropositive. The CDR3 DNA reads as TGTGCCAGCAGCCACGACAGGAACACTGAAGCTTTCTTT. Protein: CASSHDRNTEAFF.